This section outlines one T cell receptor beta chain sequence together with its context. This entry belongs to a study of T cell changes during pregnancy in multiple sclerosis. Sequencing used immunoSEQ multiplex PCR; TCRdb keeps in-frame clones, though not all of them. Of 45,000 or so clones detected, about 91% appear once; the ten largest clones hold about 8.1%. Germline CDR1 reads SGHAT; CDR2 reads FQNNGV. Trimming removed 5 bases at V and 7 bases at J, with 8 bases between. The CDR3 consists of 12 residues. The TCR sequence derives from a female donor with multiple sclerosis, enrolled in a pregnancy study. The source was CD8+ T cells from peripheral blood mononuclear cells, collected after pregnancy. The rearrangement joins TRBV11-2 to TRBJ1-4; D may be TRBD1 (6 bases). Here the CDR3 reads CASSLDSEKLFF. The CDR3 bases are TGTGCCAGCAGCCTGGACAGTGAAAAACTGTTTTTT.